This T cell receptor beta chain derives from a study of T-cell memory formation after mild COVID-19. This clonotype turned up a few times. TCRdb reanalysed the 5' RACE reads using MiXCR and keeps one entry per CDR3 protein. The table has 470,000 or so distinct CDR3 sequences, approximately 20% seen once. The receptor comes from an adult woman who had mild COVID-19 (a few samples of this study predate the infection). Cell type and time point are not known. Sequenced: PBMCs or a T cell subset sorted from them (not recorded which).

The CDR3 sequence is CASSSLTGELFF. The DNA of the CDR3 is TGTGCCAGCAGTTCTCTCACCGGGGAGCTGTTTTTT. This chain links TRBV27 with TRBJ2-2, with D uncertain. The CDR3 is 12 amino acids. Trimming pared 4 bases from V and 4 bases from J, leaving 4 bases between. Germline assignment: CDR1 MNHEY and CDR2 SMNVEV (reference sequence).